The 20 T cell receptor beta chains below were found in one sample sequenced in a study of technical replicates of blood from several donors. Assay: immunoSEQ multiplex PCR; the TCRdb copy retains only in-frame clones and omits some. Here the sample spans more than 65,000 clones, 85% to 95% being singletons. Sequencing input: T cells isolated from PBMCs. All receptors come from a human donor in good health.

V gene TRBV5-1 combines with J gene TRBJ2-7, with 10 bases aligning to TRBD1. Germline V gene data show CDR1 as SGHRS and CDR2 as YFSETQ. Trimming cost V 0 bases and J 4 bases; bases outside gene matches: 13. CDR3 length: 18 residues. CDR3 sequence (DNA): TGCGCCAGCAGCTTGGTCTCCCAAGGGACAGGGGCCTTATACGAGCAGTACTTC. It encodes CASSLVSQGTGALYEQYF.

The CDR3 loop is CASSLYTTMNTEAFF. Here the CDR3 DNA reads TGTGCCAGCAGCCTTTACACTACGATGAACACTGAAGCTTTCTTT. This rearrangement joins TRBV14 to TRBJ1-1; D is undetermined. The CDR3 contains 15 residues. Germline-derived CDR1 and CDR2 are SGHDN and FVKESK. V was pared by 4 bases and J by 0 bases, with 12 bases between.

The V gene is TRBV14, the J gene TRBJ2-7, with D possibly matching TRBD1 (6 bases). The ends were cut back, 0 bases at V and 3 bases at J, with 12 bases in the middle. Germline-derived CDR1 and CDR2 are SGHDN and FVKESK. The CDR3 is made up of 15 amino acids. This chain's CDR3 is CASSQDRDINYEQYF. As DNA, the CDR3 is TGTGCCAGCAGCCAAGATCGGGACATCAACTACGAGCAGTACTTC.

This clone has only a few counts. The chain has TRBV30 and TRBJ2-1; 8 bases align to TRBD2. This CDR3 has 15 residues. V gave up 0 bases and J gave up 9 bases; unmatched junction bases: 10. Germline CDR1 and CDR2: GTSNPN and SVGIG (reference sequence). CDR3 bases: TGTGCCTGGAGTGTACGGAATAGCGGGATAGTTGAGCAGTTCTTC. Protein product: CAWSVRNSGIVEQFF.

This CDR3 is CASSWDYSTGELFF. In DNA, the CDR3 is TGTGCCAGCAGCTGGGACTATAGCACCGGGGAGCTGTTTTTT. The chain is built from TRBV7-3 and TRBJ2-2, with TRBD2 identical over 7 bases. CDR3 size: 14 residues. The V segment lost 4 bases and the J segment 4 bases; nucleotides outside the gene matches: 3. Germline V lookup: CDR1 SGHTA, CDR2 FQGTGA.

The rearrangement uses TRBV2 and TRBJ2-2, with D tentatively TRBD2 (6 bases). The CDR3 extends over 12 amino acids. CDR1 is SNHLY and CDR2 is FYNNEI in the germline V gene. Trimming cost V 6 bases and J 10 bases, with 12 bases left between them. DNA of the CDR3: TGTGCCAGCAGGTGGGGGGATGAGGAGCTGTTTTTT. It encodes CASRWGDEELFF.

The genes are TRBV7-9 and TRBJ1-1; the match to TRBD1 covers 11 bases. Germline lookup yields CDR1 SEHNR and CDR2 FQNEAQ (reference sequence). The junction had 16 bases not matched to a gene; V was cut back by 5 bases and J by 5 bases. This CDR3 is 18 amino acids long. The CDR3 region is CASSMFGTGGRDDTEAFF. Here the CDR3 DNA reads TGTGCCAGCAGCATGTTCGGGACAGGGGGTAGAGATGATACTGAAGCTTTCTTT. Filled out from reference TRBV7-9 and TRBJ1-1, the complete variable domain reads DTGVSQNPRHKITKRGQNVTFRCDPISEHNRLYWYRQTLGQGPEFLTYFQNEAQLEKSRLLSDRFSAERPKGSFSTLEIQRTEQGDSAMYLCASSMFGTGGRDDTEAFFGQGTRLTVV.

This chain joins TRBV6-1 and TRBJ1-1; no clear D. Germline CDR1 is MNHNS and CDR2 is SASEGT. Trimming removed 6 bases at V and 0 bases at J, with 2 bases between. The CDR3 is made up of 11 amino acids. CDR3 DNA sequence: TGTGCCAGCAGCGTGAACACTGAAGCTTTCTTT. Translated: CASSVNTEAFF.

The J gene is TRBJ1-5, the V gene TRBV10-2, with D maybe TRBD1 (5 bases). Germline V CDR1 and CDR2: WSHSY, SAAADI. The V end was cut by 6 bases, the J end by 6 bases, with 12 bases between. The CDR3 loop spans 13 amino acids. The CDR3 nucleotides are TGCGCCAGCAGGTCTGGGGCGATTCAGCCCCAGCATTTT. Amino acids: CASRSGAIQPQHF.

A single count supports this clone. V usage is TRBV29-1 and J usage is TRBJ2-1, with D possibly matching TRBD2 (6 bases). The germline V gene encodes CDR1 SQVTM and CDR2 ANQGSEA. Trimming shortened V by 8 bases and J by 5 bases, and 16 bases separated the two germline ends. This CDR3 contains 13 residues. The chain's CDR3 is CSIPMGGDNEQFF. As DNA, the CDR3 is TGCAGCATCCCGATGGGCGGGGACAATGAGCAGTTCTTC.

In this sample, this clone turned up a few times. The chain recombines TRBV2 with TRBJ1-2, with 8 bases aligning to TRBD1. J lost 0 bases, V lost 11 bases, and 5 bases had no gene match. Germline CDR1 and CDR2: SNHLY and FYNNEI. The CDR3 totals 13 residues. CDR3 loop: CAGRTGTNYGYTF. CDR3 DNA: TGTGCCGGAAGGACAGGGACTAACTATGGCTACACCTTC.

The gene calls are TRBV19 and TRBJ1-5; 7 bases line up with TRBD1. Per germline, CDR1 LNHDA and CDR2 SQIVND (reference sequence). Trimming at V came to 6 bases and at J to 1 base, leaving 0 bases not matched to a gene. This CDR3 spans 13 amino acids. The CDR3 sequence: CASRGGSNQPQHF. CDR3 nucleotides: TGTGCCAGTAGAGGGGGCAGCAATCAGCCCCAGCATTTT.

This clone was observed once. V and J are TRBV11-2 and TRBJ2-7; D remains ambiguous. CDR3 length equals 14 residues. Germline CDR1 SGHAT, CDR2 FQNNGV. Trimming took off 5 bases at V and 0 bases at J, with 11 bases between the two ends. The CDR3 DNA sequence: TGTGCCAGCAGCCCTAGAACAAACTCCTACGAGCAGTACTTC. The encoded protein is CASSPRTNSYEQYF.

The rearrangement links TRBV14 to TRBJ2-7; 7 bases fit TRBD2. The trim removed 1 base at V and 0 bases at J, leaving 6 bases unmatched. This CDR3 has 16 amino acids. CDR1 SGHDN and CDR2 FVKESK come from the germline V gene. DNA for the CDR3: TGTGCCAGCAGCCAAGGACCGCGGGAGATCTCCTACGAGCAGTACTTC. Translation gives CASSQGPREISYEQYF.

The J gene is TRBJ1-4, the V gene TRBV15; unclear D gene. Trimming pared 8 bases from V and 7 bases from J, leaving 17 bases between. There are 14 residues in the CDR3. Looked up from germline, CDR1 is LNHNV and CDR2 is YYDKDF (reference sequence). The CDR3 spells CATCREATSEKLFF. In nucleotides, the CDR3 is TGTGCCACCTGTCGGGAGGCTACCTCTGAAAAACTGTTTTTT.

The CDR3 sequence is CASSELISPVYGYTF. CDR3 DNA sequence: TGTGCCAGCAGCGAACTTATTTCCCCGGTGTATGGCTACACCTTC. J is TRBJ1-2 and V is TRBV6-5; D remains ambiguous. V was clipped by 6 bases and J by 5 bases, with 19 bases between them. The length of the CDR3 is 15 residues. Germline V CDR1 and CDR2: MNHEY, SVGAGI.

The rearrangement joins TRBV5-1 to TRBJ1-4, with TRBD1 identical over 7 bases. The V gene's germline CDR1 is SGHRS and CDR2 YFSETQ. The CDR3 contains 12 residues. V trimming: 3 bases; J trimming: 14 bases; junction bases outside the gene matches: 7. For the CDR3, the DNA is TGCGCCAGCAGCTCCAACGAAGGGGGCCTGTTTTTT. Residues: CASSSNEGGLFF.

The J gene is TRBJ1-3, the V gene TRBV30; 10 bases are a match to TRBD1. The germline CDR1 and CDR2 sequences are GTSNPN and SVGIG (reference sequence). The V and J ends lost 1 base and 6 bases, in that order; junction bases with no gene match: 3. There are 14 residues in the CDR3. The CDR3 bases are TGTGCCTGGAGTGCCGACAGGGGGCTAAACACCATATATTTT. This encodes CAWSADRGLNTIYF.

The rearrangement uses TRBV14 and TRBJ1-2; D is unclear. V was pared by 1 base and J by 4 bases, with 13 bases between. CDR3 length: 15 amino acids. Germline CDR1 SGHDN, CDR2 FVKESK. The CDR3: CASSQGNRGIYGYTF. The DNA of the CDR3 is TGTGCCAGCAGCCAAGGGAATCGGGGAATCTATGGCTACACCTTC.

This chain links TRBV30 with TRBJ2-1; 9 bases are a match to TRBD2. This CDR3 spans 17 amino acids. V was pared by 0 bases and J by 2 bases, with 8 bases of the junction left unmatched. CDR1 and CDR2 from the germline V gene are GTSNPN and SVGIG (reference sequence). The CDR3 nucleotides read TGTGCCTGGAGTGTAAGTATGACTAGCGGCACCTACAATGAGCAGTTCTTC. Translating gives CAWSVSMTSGTYNEQFF. The variable domain in full, completed from reference TRBV30 and TRBJ2-1, reads SQTIHQWPATLVQPVGSPLSLECTVEGTSNPNLYWYRQAAGRGLQLLFYSVGIGQISSEVPQNLSASRPQDRQFILSSKKLLLSDSGFYLCAWSVSMTSGTYNEQFFGPGTRLTVL.